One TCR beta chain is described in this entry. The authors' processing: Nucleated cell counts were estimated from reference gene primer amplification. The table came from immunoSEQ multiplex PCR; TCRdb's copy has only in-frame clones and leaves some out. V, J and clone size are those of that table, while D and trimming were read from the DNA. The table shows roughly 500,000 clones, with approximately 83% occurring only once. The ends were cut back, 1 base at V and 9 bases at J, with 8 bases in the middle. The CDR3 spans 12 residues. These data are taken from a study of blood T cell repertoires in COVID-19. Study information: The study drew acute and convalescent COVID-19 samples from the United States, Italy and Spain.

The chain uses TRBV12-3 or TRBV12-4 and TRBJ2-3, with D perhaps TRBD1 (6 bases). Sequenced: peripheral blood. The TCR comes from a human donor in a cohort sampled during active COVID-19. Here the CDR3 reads CASSLDRVTQYF. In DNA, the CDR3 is TGTGCCAGCAGTTTAGACAGGGTAACGCAGTATTTT.